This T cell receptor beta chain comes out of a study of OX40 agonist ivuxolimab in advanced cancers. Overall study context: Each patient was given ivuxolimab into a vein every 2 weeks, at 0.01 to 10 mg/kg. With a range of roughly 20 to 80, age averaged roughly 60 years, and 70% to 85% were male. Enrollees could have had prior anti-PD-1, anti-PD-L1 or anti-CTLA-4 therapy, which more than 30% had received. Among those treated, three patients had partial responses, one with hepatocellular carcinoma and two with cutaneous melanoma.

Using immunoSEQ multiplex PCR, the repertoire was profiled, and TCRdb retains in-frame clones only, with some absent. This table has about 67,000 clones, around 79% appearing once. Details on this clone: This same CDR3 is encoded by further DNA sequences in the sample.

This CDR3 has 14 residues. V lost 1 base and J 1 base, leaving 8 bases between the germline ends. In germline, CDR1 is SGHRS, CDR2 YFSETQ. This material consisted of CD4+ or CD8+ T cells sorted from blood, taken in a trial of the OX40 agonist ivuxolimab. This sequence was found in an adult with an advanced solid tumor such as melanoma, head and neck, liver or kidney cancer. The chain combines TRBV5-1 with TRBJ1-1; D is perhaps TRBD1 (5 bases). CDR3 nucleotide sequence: TGCGCCAGCAGCTTGTCGGGGGGGAACACTGAAGCTTTCTTT. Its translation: CASSLSGGNTEAFF.